Listed below are T cell receptor beta chains from one sample, sequenced in a study of PD-1 blockade in mismatch repair-deficient tumors. Only in-frame clones appear in the TCRdb table, and some are missing; sequencing was by immunoSEQ multiplex PCR. The table shows around 120,000 clones, with 88% occurring only once. The sample here was peripheral blood, taken just over 70 weeks after starting pembrolizumab. The source is an adult with mismatch repair-deficient cancer. Both conserved end residues are part of each CDR3. The D gene is left open where the match is weak. Where a row states a size, it is once, few, many or the class of an expanded clone; other rows omit it.

d_call,v_call,clone_size,j_call,cdr3_aa,cdr3_nt
TRBD1,TRBV27,-,TRBJ1-1,CASVGTGSDTEAFF,TGTGCCAGCGTAGGGACAGGGAGCGACACTGAAGCTTTCTTT
-,TRBV27,-,TRBJ2-2,CASSLSTRKANTGELFF,TGTGCCAGCAGTTTATCTACAAGGAAGGCGAACACCGGGGAGCTGTTTTTT
-,TRBV7-9,-,TRBJ2-7,CASSLEQNYEQYF,TGTGCCAGCAGCTTAGAACAGAACTACGAGCAGTACTTC
-,TRBV10-2,-,TRBJ2-7,CASSESPYEQYF,TGCGCCAGCAGTGAGTCCCCCTACGAGCAGTACTTC
-,TRBV10-2,-,TRBJ2-3,CASSEGLMETDTQYF,TGCGCCAGCAGTGAGGGGCTGATGGAGACAGATACGCAGTATTTT
-,TRBV11-3,-,TRBJ2-7,CASSLVSGALYEQYF,TGTGCCAGCAGCTTAGTCAGCGGTGCACTCTACGAGCAGTACTTC
TRBD1,TRBV5-1,-,TRBJ2-1,CASSLGDSYYNEQFF,TGCGCCAGCAGCTTGGGGGACAGCTACTACAATGAGCAGTTCTTC
TRBD1,TRBV11-2,-,TRBJ1-1,CASTLGTGGDTEAFF,TGTGCCAGCACTTTGGGGACAGGGGGAGACACTGAAGCTTTCTTT
TRBD2,TRBV7-9,-,TRBJ2-7,CASSSRLAEKTTYEQYF,TGTGCCAGCAGCTCGAGACTAGCGGAAAAAACTACCTACGAGCAGTACTTC
TRBD2,TRBV7-2,few,TRBJ2-3,CASSLGAGGPGDTQYF,TGTGCCAGCAGCTTAGGAGCGGGAGGGCCGGGAGATACGCAGTATTTT
-,TRBV28,-,TRBJ2-7,CASSLIYEQYF,TGTGCCAGCAGTCTTATTTACGAGCAGTACTTC
-,TRBV5-6,-,TRBJ2-7,CASSLVASYEQYF,TGTGCCAGCAGCTTGGTGGCCAGTTACGAGCAGTACTTC
-,TRBV6-5,-,TRBJ2-3,CASSYRPRFPTDTQYF,TGTGCCAGCAGTTACCGTCCTAGGTTCCCCACAGATACGCAGTATTTT
TRBD1,TRBV6-5,-,TRBJ2-7,CASSKGQGNSYEQYF,TGTGCCAGCAGTAAGGGACAGGGAAACTCCTACGAGCAGTACTTC
-,TRBV14,-,TRBJ2-1,CASSQRLVSYNEQFF,TGTGCCAGCAGCCAAAGACTAGTATCCTACAATGAGCAGTTCTTC
-,TRBV7-6,once,TRBJ2-7,CASSFGYRDGSYEQYF,TGTGCCAGCAGCTTTGGATACAGGGACGGTTCCTACGAGCAGTACTTC
-,TRBV4-1,once,TRBJ2-5,CASSRQEGTQYF,TGCGCCAGCAGCCGCCAGGAGGGGACCCAGTACTTC
TRBD1,TRBV4-3,-,TRBJ2-6,CASSRTGGNSGANVLTF,TGCGCCAGCAGCCGAACAGGGGGGAACTCTGGGGCCAACGTCCTGACTTTC
TRBD2,TRBV7-2,-,TRBJ2-5,CASSFSGRDQETQYF,TGTGCCAGCAGCTTCAGCGGGAGGGACCAAGAGACCCAGTACTTC
-,TRBV7-2,-,TRBJ1-3,CASSSSRGLSGNTIYF,TGTGCCAGCAGCTCTTCCAGGGGACTGTCCGGAAACACCATATATTTT
-,TRBV6-6,few,TRBJ2-1,CASSYRLGFVGDEQFF,TGTGCCAGCAGTTATCGCCTGGGATTCGTTGGCGATGAGCAGTTCTTC
-,TRBV4-1,-,TRBJ2-1,CASSPNAYNEQFF,TGCGCCAGCAGCCCCAATGCGTACAATGAGCAGTTCTTC
-,TRBV4-1,-,TRBJ1-5,CASSQDMVSNQPQHF,TGCGCCAGCAGCCAAGATATGGTCAGCAATCAGCCCCAGCATTTT
-,TRBV2,once,TRBJ2-1,CASSGGAYNEQFF,TGTGCCAGCAGTGGGGGGGCATACAATGAGCAGTTCTTC
-,TRBV11-1,-,TRBJ1-1,CASSPGWAKNTEAFF,TGTGCCAGCAGCCCCGGTTGGGCGAAGAACACTGAAGCTTTCTTT
-,TRBV21-1,-,TRBJ2-7,CASSKDALSYEQYF,TGTGCCAGCAGCAAAGACGCCCTCTCCTACGAGCAGTACTTC
TRBD1,TRBV6-5,-,TRBJ2-7,CASSPGTGIYEQYF,TGTGCCAGCAGTCCCGGGACAGGAATCTACGAGCAGTACTTC
-,TRBV5-1,-,TRBJ2-2,CASSLWGSGELFF,TGCGCCAGCAGCTTGTGGGGTTCCGGGGAGCTGTTTTTT
TRBD1,TRBV5-1,-,TRBJ2-3,CASSWGTGWNTQYF,TGCGCCAGCAGCTGGGGGACAGGATGGAATACGCAGTATTTT
TRBD1,TRBV2,-,TRBJ2-5,CASTPPRGQQKETQYF,TGTGCCAGCACCCCACCCCGGGGACAGCAGAAAGAGACCCAGTACTTC
TRBD1,TRBV27,-,TRBJ2-2,CASRADRGLTGELFF,TGTGCCAGCAGAGCGGACAGGGGGCTCACCGGGGAGCTGTTTTTT
-,TRBV13,few,TRBJ1-2,CASSWGANYGYTF,TGTGCCAGCAGCTGGGGAGCTAACTATGGCTACACCTTC
TRBD2,TRBV27,once,TRBJ2-3,CASSLIGLAGAHTDTQYF,TGTGCCAGCAGTTTAATAGGGTTAGCGGGAGCCCACACAGATACGCAGTATTTT
TRBD2,TRBV5-1,once,TRBJ2-1,CASSLPSGSLSYNEQFF,TGCGCCAGCAGCTTGCCTAGCGGGAGTCTCTCCTACAATGAGCAGTTCTTC
-,TRBV4-3,-,TRBJ1-5,CASSQDGGGSQPQHF,TGCGCCAGCAGCCAAGATGGAGGGGGGAGTCAGCCCCAGCATTTT
TRBD2,TRBV29-1,once,TRBJ2-1,CSVDREVLNEQFF,TGCAGCGTTGACCGGGAGGTCCTTAATGAGCAGTTCTTC
-,TRBV9,-,TRBJ1-3,CASSTTTRGGNTIYF,TGTGCCAGCAGCACTACCACACGAGGAGGAAACACCATATATTTT
TRBD2,TRBV5-1,few,TRBJ2-2,CASSLRAGDTGELFF,TGCGCCAGCAGCTTGCGAGCGGGAGACACCGGGGAGCTGTTTTTT
TRBD1,TRBV7-6,few,TRBJ1-2,CASSAKQGNYGYTF,TGTGCCAGCAGCGCTAAACAGGGGAACTATGGCTACACCTTC
-,TRBV5-1,once,TRBJ2-3,CASSLGTSTDTQYF,TGCGCCAGCAGCTTGGGGACTAGCACAGATACGCAGTATTTT
TRBD1,TRBV27,-,TRBJ2-6,CASSYFTGAGANVLTF,TGTGCCAGCAGTTACTTTACAGGGGCCGGGGCCAACGTCCTGACTTTC
TRBD2,TRBV29-1,once,TRBJ2-5,CSVWGGGRGETQYF,TGCAGCGTTTGGGGTGGCGGGAGGGGGGAGACCCAGTACTTC
TRBD2,TRBV19,-,TRBJ2-1,CASSAILAGTDNEQFF,TGTGCCAGTAGTGCCATACTAGCGGGCACAGATAATGAGCAGTTCTTC
-,TRBV29-1,-,TRBJ2-7,CSVEGASGTRLNEQYF,TGCAGCGTTGAGGGGGCGAGCGGGACACGACTAAACGAGCAGTACTTC
-,TRBV6-1,few,TRBJ2-7,CASIETLSSYEQYF,TGTGCCAGCATAGAGACTCTGAGCTCCTACGAGCAGTACTTC
-,TRBV7-2,-,TRBJ1-3,CASSLSTLEDTIYF,TGTGCCAGCAGCTTAAGCACACTTGAAGACACCATATATTTT
-,TRBV7-9,-,TRBJ2-5,CASSRLRSQETQYF,TGTGCCAGCAGCCGCCTGCGGTCCCAAGAGACCCAGTACTTC
-,TRBV10-1,-,TRBJ2-1,CASSFTGTSYNEQFF,TGCGCCAGCAGTTTCACCGGGACGTCCTACAATGAGCAGTTCTTC
-,TRBV7-6,few,TRBJ2-1,CASSSTPWNEQFF,TGTGCCAGCAGCTCCACCCCGTGGAATGAGCAGTTCTTC
-,TRBV6-5,once,TRBJ2-6,CASSYEYDSGANVLTF,TGTGCCAGCAGTTACGAGTACGACTCTGGGGCCAACGTCCTGACTTTC
-,TRBV7-3,-,TRBJ2-3,CASSPSGFDTDTQYF,TGTGCCAGCAGCCCAAGCGGATTCGACACAGATACGCAGTATTTT
TRBD2,TRBV19,-,TRBJ2-7,CASSIAGGGYEQYF,TGTGCCAGTAGTATCGCCGGCGGGGGCTACGAGCAGTACTTC
-,TRBV7-9,-,TRBJ2-2,CASSDPKASGGPTGELFF,TGTGCCAGCAGCGACCCCAAGGCTTCGGGGGGCCCCACCGGGGAGCTGTTTTTT
TRBD1,TRBV29-1,-,TRBJ1-1,CSVTGQIIGVNTEAFF,TGCAGCGTTACGGGACAGATAATCGGAGTGAACACTGAAGCTTTCTTT
-,TRBV21-1,-,TRBJ2-5,CASSGQGQETQYF,TGTGCCAGCAGCGGACAGGGCCAAGAGACCCAGTACTTC
-,TRBV4-1,-,TRBJ2-3,CASSDPGAGGTDTQYF,TGCGCCAGCAGCGATCCTGGGGCGGGTGGGACAGATACGCAGTATTTT
-,TRBV7-8,-,TRBJ2-5,CASSSQGFRETQYF,TGTGCCAGCAGCTCACAGGGCTTCAGGGAGACCCAGTACTTC
TRBD1,TRBV27,-,TRBJ2-1,CASSSRTGFNEQFF,TGTGCCAGCAGTTCCAGGACAGGGTTCAATGAGCAGTTCTTC
TRBD2,TRBV11-3,-,TRBJ2-3,CASSLAVEGLAGTDTQYF,TGTGCCAGCAGCTTAGCCGTCGAAGGACTAGCGGGCACAGATACGCAGTATTTT